These 7 T cell receptor beta chains share one sample of origin, sequenced in a study of T cell repertoires in cytomegalovirus infection. In TCRdb, the reads were re-called with MiXCR into one record per CDR3 protein. The sample lists 600,000 to 800,000 distinct CDR3 sequences; roughly a quarter were seen once. The sample comprised CD8+ T cells from PBMCs. The source of these receptors is a human donor in good health (CMV status not recorded). Some clones in this sample may be carry-over from other donors' samples.

This clonotype was seen many times. The chain links TRBV7-2 to TRBJ1-6; 7 bases fit TRBD1. J gave up 14 bases and V 5 bases, and 21 bases lay outside the gene matches. CDR3 length: 17 residues. Germline values: CDR1 SGHTA, CDR2 FQGNSA. The CDR3 DNA follows: TGTGCCAGCAGCATAAACGGACAGGAGAAGGGGTTTGGGGCCCTCCACTTT. It yields the protein CASSINGQEKGFGALHF.

This clonotype has at least ten counts. The gene calls are TRBV7-9 and TRBJ2-1; 8 bases fit TRBD2. CDR1 SEHNR and CDR2 FQNEAQ come from the germline V gene (reference sequence). The V segment lost 2 bases and the J segment 3 bases; nucleotides outside the gene matches: 6. The CDR3 extends over 16 amino acids. CDR3 nucleotides: TGTGCCAGCAGCTTAACGGGGGGGGTAAACTACAATGAGCAGTTCTTC. Translated, it gives CASSLTGGVNYNEQFF.

This clonotype was seen more than once but under ten times. The chain links TRBV29-1 to TRBJ2-7; D gene unclear. Between the trimmed V and J ends, which lost 4 bases and 0 bases, there was a span of 4 bases. There are 11 residues in the CDR3. The germline gives CDR1 SQVTM, CDR2 ANQGSEA. The CDR3 loop reads CSVGVSYEQYF. CDR3 in DNA: TGCAGCGTTGGCGTCTCCTACGAGCAGTACTTC.

The CDR3 DNA sequence: TGTGCCAGCAGCCTCCAGGACGGTAGCTACGAGCAGTACGTC. It codes for CASSLQDGSYEQYV. The chain links TRBV7-8 to TRBJ2-7; no definite D call. The CDR3 is 14 residues long. Germline V gene data show CDR1 as SGHVS and CDR2 as FQNEAQ. Trimming took 5 bases from V and 3 from J, leaving 14 bases between them.

This clonotype showed up just a few times. This chain uses TRBV7-6 with TRBJ2-2, with 11 bases aligning to TRBD2. The V gene end was trimmed by 4 bases and the J gene end by 2 bases; junction bases not matched to a gene: 15. This CDR3 contains 20 residues. The germline V gene encodes CDR1 SGHVS and CDR2 FNYEAQ. The CDR3 DNA follows: TGTGCCAGCAGCTCTCTAGCGGGGGGCCTCACTCACCTAAACACCGGGGAGCTGTTTTTT. It codes for CASSSLAGGLTHLNTGELFF.

The chain carries TRBV9 and TRBJ2-1; 15 bases are shared with TRBD2. CDR3 length equals 19 residues. CDR1 and CDR2 (germline): SGDLS, YYNGEE. Trimming at V came to 4 bases and at J to 1 base, leaving 9 bases not matched to a gene. In nucleotides, the CDR3 is TGTGCCAGCAGCTCCCCCGGGACTAGCGGGGGGCTTTCCTACAATGAGCAGTTCTTC. Protein: CASSSPGTSGGLSYNEQFF.

This clonotype has a handful of counts. The gene calls are TRBV15 and TRBJ1-4; D is perhaps TRBD1 (5 bases). CDR1 is LNHNV and CDR2 is YYDKDF in the germline V gene (reference sequence). Trimming cost V 2 bases and J 7 bases, with 14 bases left between them. This CDR3 is 15 amino acids long. The chain's CDR3 is CATSRSQGGGEKLFF. The CDR3 region has the DNA TGTGCCACCAGCAGATCCCAGGGTGGGGGTGAAAAACTGTTTTTT. Supplemented by reference TRBV15 and TRBJ1-4, the full variable domain reads DAMVIQNPRYQVTQFGKPVTLSCSQTLNHNVMYWYQQKSSQAPKLLFHYYDKDFNNEADTPDNFQSRRPNTSFCFLDIRSPGLGDTAMYLCATSRSQGGGEKLFFGSGTQLSVL.